The source of this TCR beta chain is a study of regulatory T cells in long-lasting Graves disease. Time point defined: persistent/refractory GD, antithyroid drugs over 5 years with positive TRAb. Extracted RNA from PBMCs served as the source of the TCR library. Patients came from an endocrinology department in Xi'an, China. CDR1 is SQVTM, CDR2 ANQGSEA, per germline. Trimming at V came to 6 bases and at J to 0 bases, leaving 4 bases not matched to a gene. The CDR3 length is 14 residues. Arm-PCR of CDR3 regions with iRepertoire HTBI primers generated TCR beta libraries. MiXCR, run by TCRdb on the multiplex PCR reads, gives a single entry per CDR3 protein. This table holds a few hundred thousand distinct CDR3 sequences, 20% to 25% found once. This clonotype was observed a few times.

This specimen consisted of peripheral blood mononuclear cells (PBMCs), obtained when the disease was refractory, from a patient treated with antithyroid drugs. The receptor was isolated from a female donor with Graves disease. The V call is TRBV29-1, the J call TRBJ2-3; 9 nucleotides line up with TRBD2. The CDR3: CSVRSGSSTDTQYF. CDR3 coding DNA: TGCAGCGTGCGTAGCGGGAGTAGCACAGATACGCAGTATTTT.